A single sample gave rise to the 23 T cell receptor beta chains below, sequenced in a study of blood T cell repertoires in COVID-19. Libraries were prepared by immunoSEQ multiplex PCR; TCRdb keeps only in-frame clonotypes and omits some of them. The table has 210,000 or so clones, about 84% seen once. The source material was PBMCs or T cells enriched from blood (not recorded which). These receptors were collected from a man aged 55 to 70 who had recovered from COVID-19.

This clone was recorded once. This chain uses TRBV11-2 with TRBJ2-2, with a weak D call TRBD1 (8 bases). The CDR3 spans 18 residues. CDR1 is SGHAT and CDR2 is FQNNGV in the germline V gene. V gave up 3 bases and J gave up 1 base, with 18 bases separating them. The CDR3 DNA reads as TGTGCCAGCAGCTTGGGCAGGGGGCGCGGGGGGAACACCGGGGAGCTGTTTTTT. Translated: CASSLGRGRGGNTGELFF.

This chain joins TRBV6-1 and TRBJ1-2; 11 bases line up with TRBD1. With 4 bases clipped from V and 1 base from J, the junction kept 8 bases outside the gene matches. This CDR3 comprises 17 residues. Germline-derived CDR1 and CDR2 are MNHNS and SASEGT. CDR3: CASSGRDRGVSNYGYTF. The CDR3 region has the DNA TGTGCCAGCAGTGGCCGGGACAGGGGGGTTAGTAACTATGGCTACACCTTC.

CDR3 sequence (DNA): TGTGCCAGCAGCCAAGGGAGGACTGAATATTCACCCCTCCACTTT. Encoded protein: CASSQGRTEYSPLHF. J is TRBJ1-6 and V is TRBV4-2; no firm D call. Trimming left V 1 base short and J 8 bases short, with 12 bases between. Germline V gives CDR1 LGHNA, CDR2 YNFKEQ. The CDR3 consists of 15 residues.

V is TRBV11-3 and J is TRBJ2-5; 8 bases are a match to TRBD1. The germline CDR1 and CDR2 sequences are SGHNT and YENEEA. Unmatched junction bases numbered 6, after V lost 8 bases and J lost 4 bases. This CDR3 region has 13 residues. CDR3 coding DNA: TGTGCCAGCTCTCGGACAGGGCGAGAGACCCAGTACTTC. This sequence encodes CASSRTGRETQYF.

Concerning this clone itself: The germline gene is not matched at one end of the junction; a read error may be the cause. The chain couples TRBV7-7 to TRBJ2-5; a possible D gene is TRBD2 (6 bases). CDR3 length: 15 amino acids. CDR1 SSHAT and CDR2 FNYEAQ come from the germline V gene (reference sequence). CDR3 residues: CASSSIGGTGETQYF. Written as DNA, the CDR3 is TGTGCTAGCAGCTCTATTGGAGGGACGGGAGAGACCCAGTACTTC.

The rearrangement uses TRBV27 and TRBJ2-3; 8 bases agree with TRBD1. Unmatched junction bases numbered 10, after V lost 4 bases and J lost 4 bases. The germline gives CDR1 MNHEY, CDR2 SMNVEV (reference sequence). The CDR3 loop spans 16 amino acids. CDR3 sequence reads: CASSSPWTGMADTQYF. CDR3 in DNA: TGTGCCAGCAGTTCGCCTTGGACAGGGATGGCAGATACGCAGTATTTT.

CDR3 region: CASSYQVFQPQHF. CDR3 DNA sequence: TGTGCCAGCAGTTACCAGGTGTTTCAGCCCCAGCATTTT. The J gene is TRBJ1-5, the V gene TRBV6-2 or TRBV6-3; the D is unclear. The CDR3 has 13 residues. Germline-derived CDR1 and CDR2 are MNHEY and SVGEGT. The V end was cut by 2 bases, the J end by 6 bases, with 8 bases between.

J is TRBJ1-1 and V is TRBV4-3, with TRBD1 matching over 9 bases. V lost 1 base, J lost 7 bases, and 7 bases stayed unmatched. The CDR3 loop spans 15 amino acids. CDR1 and CDR2 (germline): LGHNA, YSLEER. The CDR3 protein is CASSQATGGRSEAFF. CDR3 sequence (DNA): TGCGCCAGCAGCCAAGCTACAGGGGGCCGGAGTGAAGCTTTCTTT.

The chain joins TRBV19 to TRBJ1-5; no definite D call. Germline V lookup: CDR1 LNHDA, CDR2 SQIVND (reference sequence). This CDR3 region has 13 residues. Trimming removed 9 bases at V and 1 base at J, with 10 bases between. The chain's CDR3 is CARQVESNQPQHF. The CDR3 region has the DNA TGTGCCAGGCAGGTTGAGAGCAATCAGCCCCAGCATTTT.

With respect to this clone: This same CDR3 is encoded by further DNA sequences in the sample. This chain connects TRBV19 to TRBJ1-5, with D perhaps matching TRBD1 (6 bases). This CDR3 is built from 16 residues. V was cut by 1 base and J by 1 base, with 11 bases left in between. CDR1 is LNHDA, CDR2 SQIVND, per germline (reference sequence). CDR3 protein: CASSIVRQVSNQPQHF. The CDR3 DNA follows: TGTGCCAGTAGTATAGTTAGACAGGTGAGCAATCAGCCCCAGCATTTT.

V gene TRBV28 combines with J gene TRBJ2-3; TRBD1 agrees at 11 bases. Germline CDR1 reads MDHEN; CDR2 reads SYDVKM. The trim removed 5 bases at V and 7 bases at J, leaving 11 bases unmatched. This CDR3 region has 16 residues. Here the CDR3 DNA reads TGTGCCAGCAGTCCCTGGACAGGGGGCGCGGTAAATACGCAGTATTTT. Its protein product is CASSPWTGGAVNTQYF.

This chain joins TRBV5-1 and TRBJ2-5, with 8 bases lining up with TRBD2. CDR1 SGHRS and CDR2 YFSETQ come from the germline V gene. V shed 4 bases and J 4 bases; nucleotides not matched to a gene: 12. This CDR3 region has 16 residues. CDR3 sequence: CASSQRPGTSGETQYF. The CDR3, as DNA: TGCGCCAGCAGCCAGCGTCCCGGGACTAGTGGAGAGACCCAGTACTTC.

The genes are TRBV29-1 and TRBJ2-2; D gene ambiguous. V lost 3 bases, J lost 5 bases, and 4 bases lay in between. Germline V gene data show CDR1 as SQVTM and CDR2 as ANQGSEA. The CDR3 runs 11 residues. In DNA form, the CDR3 reads TGCAGCGTTGAGGAGACCGGGGAGCTGTTTTTT. It yields the protein CSVEETGELFF.

To note about this clone: A junction boundary mismatches the germline segment, possibly from a read error. The J gene is TRBJ2-1, the V gene TRBV29-1; 7 positions agree with TRBD1. The CDR3 covers 11 residues. The germline V gene encodes CDR1 SQVTM and CDR2 ANQGSEA. The CDR3 here is CSVDRQGNEVF. CDR3 in DNA: TGCAGCGTTGATCGACAGGGAAATGAGGTCTTC.

In its sample, this clone was seen once. The chain carries TRBV29-1 and TRBJ2-2; no definite D call. Trimming removed 4 bases from V and 5 bases from J, with 23 bases in between. The CDR3 spans 17 residues. Germline V CDR1 and CDR2: SQVTM, ANQGSEA. CDR3 sequence (DNA): TGCAGCGTTGGGGTTGGCCAGACTCTTTTAACAACCGGGGAGCTGTTTTTT. The encoded protein is CSVGVGQTLLTTGELFF.

The V and J genes are TRBV29-1 and TRBJ2-7, with 11 bases lining up with TRBD2. The CDR3 has 15 residues. CDR1 is SQVTM and CDR2 is ANQGSEA in the germline V gene. V lost 1 base to trimming and J lost 3 bases; unmatched junction nucleotides: 5. Here the CDR3 DNA reads TGCAGCGTTGAAGGACTAGCGGGGAGACACTACGAGCAGTACTTC. Amino acids: CSVEGLAGRHYEQYF.

This clone was detected only once. This chain joins TRBV12-3 or TRBV12-4 and TRBJ1-2; 8 bases match TRBD1. The ends lost 4 bases at V and 4 bases at J; junction bases unmatched: 2. The CDR3 is made up of 13 amino acids. The CDR3 is CASSWTGPYGYTF. The CDR3 coding sequence is TGTGCCAGCAGTTGGACAGGGCCCTATGGCTACACCTTC.

The chain joins TRBV18 to TRBJ1-1; 7 bases agree with TRBD1. CDR1 is KGHSH, CDR2 LQKENI, per germline. This CDR3 region has 14 residues. The trim removed 6 bases at V and 5 bases at J, leaving 9 bases unmatched. CDR3 DNA: TGTGCCAGCTCCCCAGGGGGGGGGCATACTGAAGCTTTCTTT. Protein sequence: CASSPGGGHTEAFF.

V gene TRBV7-2 combines with J gene TRBJ1-2; 9 bases align to TRBD1. Germline V gives CDR1 SGHTA, CDR2 FQGNSA. The ends lost 1 base at V and 7 bases at J; junction bases unmatched: 4. This CDR3 region has 14 residues. CDR3 nucleotide sequence: TGTGCCAGCAGCTTAGTGGGACAGGGATTTGGCTACACCTTC. Translating it yields CASSLVGQGFGYTF.

The genes are TRBV7-9 and TRBJ2-7; 9 nucleotides line up with TRBD1. J gave up 0 bases and V 5 bases, and 8 bases lay outside the gene matches. The germline V gene has CDR1 SEHNR and CDR2 FQNEAQ (reference sequence). The length of the CDR3 is 16 residues. The CDR3 DNA reads TGTGCCAGCAGCCTTGACGACAGGGGGATCTCCTACGAGCAGTACTTC. Its translation: CASSLDDRGISYEQYF.

In this sample, this clone turned up once. The chain couples TRBV4-2 to TRBJ2-1, with D tentatively TRBD2 (6 bases). CDR1 and CDR2 from the germline V gene are LGHNA and YNFKEQ. V lost 4 bases and J lost 12, with 10 bases in between. There are 11 residues in the CDR3. The CDR3 sequence is CASSPGVGQFF. The CDR3 nucleotides read TGTGCCAGCAGCCCGGGGGTGGGGCAGTTCTTC.

The chain joins TRBV11-3 to TRBJ2-2, with a possible D match to TRBD1 (5 bases). The CDR3 totals 15 residues. V lost 4 bases and J lost 1, with 10 bases in between. Germline V gene data show CDR1 as SGHNT and CDR2 as YENEEA. CDR3 sequence: CASSSRAGNTGELFF. The CDR3 bases are TGTGCCAGCAGCTCCAGGGCAGGGAACACCGGGGAGCTGTTTTTT. Complete variable domain (other parts from reference TRBV11-3 and TRBJ2-2): EAGVVQSPRYKIIEKKQPVAFWCNPISGHNTLYWYLQNLGQGPELLIRYENEEAVDDSQLPKDRFSAERLKGVDSTLKIQPAELGDSAVYLCASSSRAGNTGELFFGEGSRLTVL.

CDR3 DNA sequence: TGTGCCAGCAGCCCGGCGGTGGACAGGGGGCGCGGTGGCTACACCTTC. Its protein is CASSPAVDRGRGGYTF. The chain links TRBV7-2 to TRBJ1-2; TRBD1 matches 11 bases. The V and J ends lost 5 bases and 7 bases, in that order; junction bases with no gene match: 12. The CDR3 consists of 16 residues. Germline V gene sequence: CDR1 SGHTA, CDR2 FQGNSA.